Presented here are 27 T cell receptor beta chains from one specimen sequenced in a study of blood T cells in healthy people across ages (dated by TCRdb to the mid-2010s). Libraries came from 5' RACE. The instrument given in TCRdb is Illumina HiSeq 2500. The second PCR ran for roughly 6 to 11 cycles and used a J-beta primer mix along with a sample-barcoded 5' primer. Through fastp at Q25 and MiXCR, TCRdb rebuilt clones from the public reads, retaining in-frame beta chains. Every distinct CDR3 protein forms one entry, paired with its most common genes and DNA. The sample yields some 940,000 distinct CDR3 sequences; under 35% were counted once. More than 8.5% of the sample lies in the top ten. In addition, the sample was reused for a study of T cells of mothers and their children.

The specimen was blood. Receptor source: a woman aged 40 to 55 in good health.

This clonotype was found many times. The DNA for the CDR3 is TGTGCCAGCAGCCACCGACAGGTATCTGGCTACACCTTC. It encodes CASSHRQVSGYTF. The genes are TRBV7-2 and TRBJ1-2; possibly TRBD1 for D (6 bases). There are 13 residues in the CDR3. V gave up 5 bases and J gave up 7 bases, with 14 bases separating them. Germline V gene data show CDR1 as SGHTA and CDR2 as FQGNSA.

The chain is built from TRBV5-6 and TRBJ1-1; 9 bases match TRBD1. CDR1 and CDR2 (germline): SGHDT, YYEEEE. V gave up 1 base and J gave up 11 bases; unmatched junction bases: 6. The CDR3 is 13 amino acids. CDR3 sequence reads: CASSLRGTGSAFF. The CDR3 nucleotides read TGTGCCAGCAGCTTGAGAGGGACAGGGTCCGCTTTCTTT.

In this sample, this clonotype turned up a few times. The chain couples TRBV7-2 to TRBJ2-1; unclear D gene. The length of the CDR3 is 14 residues. The germline V and J ends were trimmed by 4 bases and 9 bases, with 16 bases remaining between them. Germline CDR1 SGHTA, CDR2 FQGNSA. The CDR3 bases are TGTGCCAGCAGCTCCACGAGTTACTTTAGTGAGCAGTTCTTC. Protein sequence: CASSSTSYFSEQFF.

A few counts support this clonotype. A read error may produce the germline difference seen at one junction end. V is TRBV7-8 and J is TRBJ1-5; weak D call: TRBD1 (5 bases). Germline values: CDR1 SGHVS, CDR2 FQNEAQ. The CDR3 totals 17 residues. The CDR3 is CASSPLRGENSNQPRHF. The CDR3, as DNA: TGTGCCAGCAGCCCCCTAAGAGGGGAGAATAGCAATCAGCCCCGGCATTTT.

This rearrangement joins TRBV7-8 to TRBJ1-4; D is undetermined. Trimming took 5 bases from V and 6 from J, leaving 10 bases between them. The CDR3 spans 13 residues. Germline assignment: CDR1 SGHVS and CDR2 FQNEAQ. CDR3 protein: CASSKTVDEKLFF. The CDR3 bases are TGTGCCAGCAGCAAGACCGTAGATGAAAAACTGTTTTTT. The variable domain in full, completed from reference TRBV7-8 and TRBJ1-4, reads GAGVSQSPRYKVAKRGQDVALRCDPISGHVSLFWYQQALGQGPEFLTYFQNEAQLDKSGLPSDRFFAERPEGSVSTLKIQRTQQEDSAVYLCASSKTVDEKLFFGSGTQLSVL.

This clonotype was picked up a small number of times. V and J are TRBV3-1 and TRBJ2-7, with 9 positions matching TRBD1. The germline V gene encodes CDR1 LGHDT and CDR2 YNNKEL (reference sequence). The CDR3 runs to 15 residues. Losses at the gene ends were 3 bases for V and 3 bases for J; bases not matched to a gene: 6. The CDR3 DNA is TGTGCCAGCAGCCACCCGACAGGGGGGGACTACGAGCAGTACTTC. Translated, it gives CASSHPTGGDYEQYF.

CDR3 DNA sequence: TGTGCCAGCAGCCAACGGAGCGGCCCCCTATCTGACAATCAGCCCCAGCATTTT. It translates to CASSQRSGPLSDNQPQHF. The chain links TRBV7-2 to TRBJ1-5; no firm D call. The V end was cut by 5 bases, the J end by 3 bases, with 23 bases between. The CDR3 covers 18 residues. Germline CDR1 is SGHTA and CDR2 is FQGNSA.

This chain connects TRBV7-2 to TRBJ2-1; possible D gene TRBD2, 5 bases. CDR3 length: 13 residues. CDR1 and CDR2 from the germline V gene are SGHTA and FQGNSA. V lost 6 bases to trimming and J lost 12 bases, with 18 bases between them. The CDR3 protein is CASRSTGSTGQFF. The CDR3 DNA follows: TGTGCCAGCAGGAGTACGGGGTCGACGGGGCAGTTCTTC. The whole variable domain, remainder taken from reference TRBV7-2 and TRBJ2-1, is GAGVSQSPSNKVTEKGKDVELRCDPISGHTALYWYRQSLGQGLEFLIYFQGNSAPDKSGLPSDRFSAERTGGSVSTLTIQRTQQEDSAVYLCASRSTGSTGQFFGPGTRLTVL.

This clonotype was counted once. V usage is TRBV7-2 and J usage is TRBJ2-1; D ambiguous. Germline loops: CDR1 SGHTA, CDR2 FQGNSA. The CDR3 runs to 14 residues. V was clipped by 5 bases and J by 7 bases, with 15 bases between them. The CDR3 region has the DNA TGTGCCAGCAGCCCCGGTAATTCAGGAAATGAGCAGTTCTTC. Translation gives CASSPGNSGNEQFF.

CDR3 DNA sequence: TGTGCCAGTAGAACTGAACGCGGGGGCACAGATACGCAGTATTTT. The encoded protein is CASRTERGGTDTQYF. The chain couples TRBV19 to TRBJ2-3; TRBD2 might be the D (6 bases). The V gene's germline CDR1 is LNHDA and CDR2 SQIVND (reference sequence). The V gene lost 6 bases and the J gene lost 1 base, with 14 bases spanning the gap. CDR3 length: 15 residues. Looking up the rest from reference TRBV19 and TRBJ2-3 gives the full variable domain: DGGITQSPKYLFRKEGQNVTLSCEQNLNHDAMYWYRQDPGQGLRLIYYSQIVNDFQKGDIAEGYSVSREKKESFPLTVTSAQKNPTAFYLCASRTERGGTDTQYFGPGTRLTVL.

This clonotype appeared once. It may be a read error: a sequence one base away is much more abundant. The chain carries TRBV12-3 or TRBV12-4 and TRBJ2-7; D may match TRBD1 or TRBD2 (7 bases each). This CDR3 region has 15 residues. CDR3 coding DNA: TGTGCCAGCAGTCTCGCAGGGGGGGCGGCTTACGGGCAGTACTTC. Its protein is CASSLAGGAAYGQYF.

This clonotype was recorded many times. This rearrangement joins TRBV6-2 or TRBV6-3 to TRBJ1-2; D is unresolved. Germline-derived CDR1 and CDR2 are MNHEY and SVGEGT. CDR3 length: 13 amino acids. V dropped 6 bases and J dropped 3 bases, with 11 bases sitting between them. CDR3 residues: CASSPRFDYGYTF. In DNA, the CDR3 is TGTGCCAGCAGCCCGAGGTTCGACTATGGCTACACCTTC.

V and J are TRBV19 and TRBJ1-6; D possibly corresponds to TRBD1 (6 bases). This CDR3 is built from 14 residues. Germline CDR1 reads LNHDA; CDR2 reads SQIVND (reference sequence). V was trimmed by 5 bases and J by 6 bases, leaving 11 bases between them. CDR3 sequence (DNA): TGTGCCAGTAGTCCCCTCAGGGGTAATTCACCCCTCCACTTT. Amino acid sequence: CASSPLRGNSPLHF.

This clonotype came up many times. V and J are TRBV12-3 or TRBV12-4 and TRBJ2-7, with 8 bases lining up with TRBD1. This CDR3 has 15 amino acids. The trim removed 3 bases at V and 0 bases at J, leaving 4 bases unmatched. The CDR3 reads CASSLGGQVSYEQYF. The DNA of the CDR3 is TGTGCCAGCAGTTTGGGGGGACAGGTCTCCTACGAGCAGTACTTC.

The chain couples TRBV3-1 to TRBJ2-7; unclear D gene. This CDR3 contains 15 residues. Germline values: CDR1 LGHDT, CDR2 YNNKEL (reference sequence). The ends were cut back, 0 bases at V and 4 bases at J, with 13 bases in the middle. CDR3 DNA: TGTGCCAGCAGCCAAGATTTGGGCAAGAAATACGAGCAGTACTTC. Its translation is CASSQDLGKKYEQYF.

J is TRBJ1-1 and V is TRBV2; D is uncertain. The CDR3 extends over 18 amino acids. Trimming removed 2 bases from V and 4 bases from J, with 23 bases in between. Germline V CDR1 and CDR2: SNHLY, FYNNEI. CDR3 in amino acids: CASSERVGRTPRGTEAFF. In DNA form, the CDR3 reads TGTGCCAGCAGTGAACGAGTAGGGCGAACTCCTCGGGGCACTGAAGCTTTCTTT.

The rearrangement links TRBV5-1 to TRBJ2-5; D not certain. The germline V gene has CDR1 SGHRS and CDR2 YFSETQ. Trimming removed 3 bases from V and 4 bases from J, with 7 bases in between. This CDR3 comprises 12 residues. The CDR3 sequence: CASSWVGETQYF. DNA of the CDR3: TGCGCCAGCAGCTGGGTAGGAGAGACCCAGTACTTC. The full variable domain, completed using reference TRBV5-1 and TRBJ2-5, is KAGVTQTPRYLIKTRGQQVTLSCSPISGHRSVSWYQQTPGQGLQFLFEYFSETQRNKGNFPGRFSGRQFSNSRSEMNVSTLELGDSALYLCASSWVGETQYFGPGTRLLVL.

This clonotype was found many times. The V and J genes are TRBV5-6 and TRBJ2-1; D is ambiguous. This CDR3 spans 11 amino acids. CDR1 is SGHDT, CDR2 YYEEEE, per germline. CDR3 in DNA: TGTGCTGCCGGGCCCTACAATGAGCAGTTCTTC. Protein product: CAAGPYNEQFF.

V is TRBV12-3 or TRBV12-4 and J is TRBJ2-1, with 7 bases matching TRBD2. The CDR3 totals 14 residues. V dropped 6 bases and J dropped 8; count of bases not matched to a gene: 10. The CDR3 sequence: CASSLISGADEQFF. CDR3 nucleotide sequence: TGTGCCAGCAGCTTGATCAGCGGGGCCGATGAGCAGTTCTTC.

The chain links TRBV27 to TRBJ1-5, with a weak D call TRBD1 (5 bases). The V end lost 8 bases, the J end lost 5 bases, and 16 bases lay between the germline ends. This CDR3 spans 14 amino acids. CDR1 and CDR2 (germline): MNHEY, SMNVEV (reference sequence). The DNA for the CDR3 is TGTGCCAGCCGCCAGTTATTAGGGGATCAGCCCCAGCATTTT. Protein sequence: CASRQLLGDQPQHF.

This chain connects TRBV6-1 to TRBJ1-2, with D hard to call. This CDR3 is 15 amino acids long. V dropped 7 bases and J dropped 3 bases, with 18 bases sitting between them. CDR1 MNHNS and CDR2 SASEGT come from the germline V gene. The CDR3 loop is CASIGPSDVYYGYTF. In nucleotides, the CDR3 is TGTGCCAGCATTGGGCCCTCAGACGTATACTATGGCTACACCTTC.

This clonotype was recorded at least ten times. This chain joins TRBV29-1 and TRBJ2-7; 7 nucleotides line up with TRBD1. The CDR3 is made up of 13 amino acids. Germline values: CDR1 SQVTM, CDR2 ANQGSEA. V lost 3 bases to trimming and J lost 2 bases; unmatched junction nucleotides: 4. The CDR3 DNA follows: TGCAGCGTTGAGACAGGGACCCCCTACGAGCAGTACTTC. It codes for CSVETGTPYEQYF.

This clonotype came up a few times. J is TRBJ1-5 and V is TRBV20-1; 7 bases map to TRBD1. The CDR3 is 14 amino acids. The ends lost 3 bases at V and 6 bases at J; junction bases unmatched: 8. Looked up from germline, CDR1 is DFQATT and CDR2 is SNEGSKA (reference sequence). CDR3 region: CSASEGARGQPQHF. The DNA of the CDR3 is TGCAGTGCTAGCGAGGGGGCGAGGGGTCAGCCCCAGCATTTT.

This clonotype was recorded many times. This chain links TRBV7-3 with TRBJ2-4, with D perhaps TRBD1 (6 bases). V dropped 7 bases and J dropped 0 bases, with 25 bases sitting between them. Germline lookup yields CDR1 SGHTA and CDR2 FQGTGA. There are 19 residues in the CDR3. In nucleotides, the CDR3 is TGTGCCAGCACCCTTTGCAGGGGCTCCTATAAACTAGCCAAAAACATTCAGTACTTC. Translating it yields CASTLCRGSYKLAKNIQYF.

This rearrangement joins TRBV10-3 to TRBJ2-2; 8 positions agree with TRBD2. V trimming: 7 bases; J trimming: 4 bases; junction bases outside the gene matches: 11. This CDR3 region has 16 residues. From germline, CDR1 is ENHRY and CDR2 SYGVKD. CDR3 residues: CAINLVAGSFTGELFF. CDR3 nucleotide sequence: TGTGCCATCAACCTAGTAGCGGGGAGCTTCACCGGGGAGCTGTTTTTT.

This clonotype was seen only a few times. J is TRBJ1-1 and V is TRBV12-3 or TRBV12-4; 7 bases agree with TRBD1. This CDR3 contains 13 residues. The trim removed 2 bases at V and 7 bases at J, leaving 4 bases unmatched. The CDR3 here is CASSLRQGVEAFF. The CDR3 DNA reads TGTGCCAGCAGTTTAAGACAGGGCGTTGAAGCTTTCTTT.

The rearrangement joins TRBV28 to TRBJ1-2, with D tentatively TRBD1 (6 bases). Germline V gene data show CDR1 as MDHEN and CDR2 as SYDVKM. The ends were cut back, 9 bases at V and 4 bases at J, with 12 bases in the middle. The CDR3 sequence is 12 residues long. The DNA for the CDR3 is TGTGCCAGTTCAACAGGGATCTATGGCTACACCTTC. This sequence encodes CASSTGIYGYTF.